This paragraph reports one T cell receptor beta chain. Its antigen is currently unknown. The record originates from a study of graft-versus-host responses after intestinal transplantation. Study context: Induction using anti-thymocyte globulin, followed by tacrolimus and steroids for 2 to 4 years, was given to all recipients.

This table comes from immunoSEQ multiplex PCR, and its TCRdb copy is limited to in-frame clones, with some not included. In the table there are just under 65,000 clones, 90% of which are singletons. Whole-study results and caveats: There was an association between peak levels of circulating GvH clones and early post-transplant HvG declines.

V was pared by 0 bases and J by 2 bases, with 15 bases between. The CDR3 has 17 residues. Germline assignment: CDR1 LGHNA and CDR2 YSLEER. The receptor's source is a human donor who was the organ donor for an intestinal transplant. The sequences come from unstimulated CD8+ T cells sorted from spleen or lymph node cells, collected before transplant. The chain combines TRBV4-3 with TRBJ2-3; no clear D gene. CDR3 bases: TGCGCCAGCAGCCAAGATCTTGCGAGTCGTTACACAGATACGCAGTATTTT. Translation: CASSQDLASRYTDTQYF.